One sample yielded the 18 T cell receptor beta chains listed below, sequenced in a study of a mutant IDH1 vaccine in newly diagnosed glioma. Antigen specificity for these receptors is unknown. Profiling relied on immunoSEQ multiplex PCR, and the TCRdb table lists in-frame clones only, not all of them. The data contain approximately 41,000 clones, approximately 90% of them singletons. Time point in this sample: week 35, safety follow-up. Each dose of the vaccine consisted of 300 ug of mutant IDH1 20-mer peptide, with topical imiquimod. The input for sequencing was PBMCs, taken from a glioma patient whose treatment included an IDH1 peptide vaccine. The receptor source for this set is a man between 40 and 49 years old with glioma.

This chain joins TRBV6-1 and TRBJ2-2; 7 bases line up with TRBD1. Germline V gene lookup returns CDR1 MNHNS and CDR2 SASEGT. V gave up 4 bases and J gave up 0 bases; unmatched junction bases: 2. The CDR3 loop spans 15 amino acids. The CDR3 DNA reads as TGTGCCAGCAGTGCTCAGGGGGCGAACACCGGGGAGCTGTTTTTT. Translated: CASSAQGANTGELFF.

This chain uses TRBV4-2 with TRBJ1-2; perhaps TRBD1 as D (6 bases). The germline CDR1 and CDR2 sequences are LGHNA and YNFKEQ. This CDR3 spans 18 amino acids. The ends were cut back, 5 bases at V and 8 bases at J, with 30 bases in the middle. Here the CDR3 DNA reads TGTGCCAGCAGCTCTCCATTTAGCATACAGGGACCTCTTAGCGGCTACACCTTC. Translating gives CASSSPFSIQGPLSGYTF.

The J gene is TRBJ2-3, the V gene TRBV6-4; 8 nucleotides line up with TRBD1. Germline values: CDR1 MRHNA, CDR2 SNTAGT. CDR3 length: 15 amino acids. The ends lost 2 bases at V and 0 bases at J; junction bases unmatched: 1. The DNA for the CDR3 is TGTGCCAGCAGTGACACAGGGGGGAGCACAGATACGCAGTATTTT. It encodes CASSDTGGSTDTQYF.

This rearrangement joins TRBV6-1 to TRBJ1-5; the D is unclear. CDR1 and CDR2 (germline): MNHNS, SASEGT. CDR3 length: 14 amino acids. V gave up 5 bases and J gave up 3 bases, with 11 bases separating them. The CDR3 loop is CASSHEVFNQPQHF. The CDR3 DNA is TGTGCCAGCAGTCACGAGGTCTTCAATCAGCCCCAGCATTTT.

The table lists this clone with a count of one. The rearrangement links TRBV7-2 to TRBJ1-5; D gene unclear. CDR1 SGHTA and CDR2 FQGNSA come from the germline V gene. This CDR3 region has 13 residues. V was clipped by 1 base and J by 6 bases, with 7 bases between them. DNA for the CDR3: TGTGCCAGCAGCTTAGAGACCCGTCAGCCCCAGCATTTT. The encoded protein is CASSLETRQPQHF.

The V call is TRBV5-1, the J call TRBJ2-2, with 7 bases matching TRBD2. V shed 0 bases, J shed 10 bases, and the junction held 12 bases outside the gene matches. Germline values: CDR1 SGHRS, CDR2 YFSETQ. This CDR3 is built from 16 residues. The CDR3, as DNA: TGCGCCAGCAGCTTGGGACTAGCTTACTCATTCGTGGAGCTGTTTTTT. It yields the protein CASSLGLAYSFVELFF.

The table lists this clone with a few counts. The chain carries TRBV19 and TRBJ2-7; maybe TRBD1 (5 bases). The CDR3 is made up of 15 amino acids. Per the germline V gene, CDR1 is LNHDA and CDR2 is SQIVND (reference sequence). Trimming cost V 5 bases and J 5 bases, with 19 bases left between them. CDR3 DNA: TGTGCCAGTAGTCCCGCCTCCTTAGGGGTCAACGAGCAGTACTTC. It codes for CASSPASLGVNEQYF.

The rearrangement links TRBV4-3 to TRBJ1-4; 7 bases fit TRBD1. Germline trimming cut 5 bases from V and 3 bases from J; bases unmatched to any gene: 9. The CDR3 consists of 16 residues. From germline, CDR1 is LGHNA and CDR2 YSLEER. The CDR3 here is CASSIQGGESNEKLFF. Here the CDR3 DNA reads TGCGCCAGCAGCATTCAGGGGGGGGAGTCTAATGAAAAACTGTTTTTT.

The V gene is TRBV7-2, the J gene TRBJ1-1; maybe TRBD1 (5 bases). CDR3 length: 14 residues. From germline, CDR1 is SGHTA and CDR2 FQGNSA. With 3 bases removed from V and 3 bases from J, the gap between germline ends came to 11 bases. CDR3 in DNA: TGTGCCAGCAGCTTTAGCCGGGGGGACACTGAAGCTTTCTTT. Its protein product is CASSFSRGDTEAFF.

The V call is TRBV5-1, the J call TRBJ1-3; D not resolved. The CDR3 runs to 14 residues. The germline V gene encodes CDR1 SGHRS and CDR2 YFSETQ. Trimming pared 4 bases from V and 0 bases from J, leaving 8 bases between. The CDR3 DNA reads TGCGCCAGCAGCGCCCGCCACTCTGGAAACACCATATATTTT. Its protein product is CASSARHSGNTIYF.

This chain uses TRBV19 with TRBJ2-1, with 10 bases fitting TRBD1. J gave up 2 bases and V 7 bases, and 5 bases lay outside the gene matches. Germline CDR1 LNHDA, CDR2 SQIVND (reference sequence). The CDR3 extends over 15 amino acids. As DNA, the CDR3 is TGTGCCAGTACCTCGACAGGGGGCCCCTACAATGAGCAGTTCTTC. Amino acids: CASTSTGGPYNEQFF.

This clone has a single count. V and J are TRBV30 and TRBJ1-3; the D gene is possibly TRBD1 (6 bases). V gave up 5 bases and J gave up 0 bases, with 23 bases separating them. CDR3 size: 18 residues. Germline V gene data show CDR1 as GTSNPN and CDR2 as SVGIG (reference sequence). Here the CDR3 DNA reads TGTGCCTGGGCCCGGGACATCCAGTGGGGAAACTCTGGAAACACCATATATTTT. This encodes CAWARDIQWGNSGNTIYF. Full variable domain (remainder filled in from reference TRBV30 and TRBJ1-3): SQTIHQWPATLVQPVGSPLSLECTVEGTSNPNLYWYRQAAGRGLQLLFYSVGIGQISSEVPQNLSASRPQDRQFILSSKKLLLSDSGFYLCAWARDIQWGNSGNTIYFGEGSWLTVV.

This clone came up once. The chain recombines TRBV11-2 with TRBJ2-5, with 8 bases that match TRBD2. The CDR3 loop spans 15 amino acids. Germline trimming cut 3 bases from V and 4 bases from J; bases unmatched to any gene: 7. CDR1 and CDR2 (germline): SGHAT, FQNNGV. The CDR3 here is CASSLGLAGGETQYF. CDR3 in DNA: TGTGCCAGCAGCTTGGGACTGGCGGGGGGAGAGACCCAGTACTTC.

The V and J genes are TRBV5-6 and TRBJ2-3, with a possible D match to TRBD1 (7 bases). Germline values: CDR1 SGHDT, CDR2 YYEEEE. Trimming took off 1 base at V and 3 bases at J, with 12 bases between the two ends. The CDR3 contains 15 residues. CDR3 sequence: CASSLFQGGTDTQYF. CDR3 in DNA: TGTGCCAGCAGCTTGTTCCAGGGGGGAACAGATACGCAGTATTTT.

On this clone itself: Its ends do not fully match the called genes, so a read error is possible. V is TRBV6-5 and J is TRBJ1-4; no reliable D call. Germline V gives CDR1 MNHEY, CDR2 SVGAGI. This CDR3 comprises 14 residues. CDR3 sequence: CASSYFATNEKLFF. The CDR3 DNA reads TGTGCCAGCAGCTACTTTGCAACTAATGAAAAACTGTTTTTT.

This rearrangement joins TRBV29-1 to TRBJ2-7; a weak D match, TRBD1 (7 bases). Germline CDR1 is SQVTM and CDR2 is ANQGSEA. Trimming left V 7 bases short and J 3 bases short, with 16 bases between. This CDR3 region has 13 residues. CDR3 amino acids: CSAGAGQIYEQYF. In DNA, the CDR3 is TGCAGCGCTGGGGCGGGACAGATCTACGAGCAGTACTTC.

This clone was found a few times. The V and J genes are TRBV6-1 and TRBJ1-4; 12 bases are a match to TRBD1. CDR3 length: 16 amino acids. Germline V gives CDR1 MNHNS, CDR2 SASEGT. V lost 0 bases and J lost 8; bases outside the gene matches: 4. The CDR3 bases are TGTGCCAGCAGTGAAGCGCTTGGGACAGGGGGCGAAAAACTGTTTTTT. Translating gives CASSEALGTGGEKLFF.

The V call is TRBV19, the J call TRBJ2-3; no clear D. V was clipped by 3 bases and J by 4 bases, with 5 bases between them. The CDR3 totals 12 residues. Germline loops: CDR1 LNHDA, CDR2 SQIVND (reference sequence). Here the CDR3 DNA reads TGTGCCAGTAGTATTAGCCCAGATACGCAGTATTTT. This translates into CASSISPDTQYF.